This T cell receptor beta chain was identified in a study of CXCR3-negative and CXCR3-positive naive CD8 T cells. Study details: With about 1.5 +/- 0.3 million reads per library, the TRB reads numbered around 140 million in total. Regarding the study as a whole: For CXCR3-positive naive cells, TRB CDR3s were more hydrophobic than those of CXCR3-negative naive cells.

Researchers prepared the TRB cDNA libraries using 5' RACE with UMI labels. TCRdb reworked the 5' RACE reads into one entry per CDR3 protein, no DNA. The sample table includes around 130,000 distinct CDR3 sequences. Naive CD8+ T cells showed CD45RO-CCR7+CD27+CD95-. The germline V gene has CDR1 SGHRS and CDR2 YFSETQ. CDR3 length: 18 residues. With regard to this clonotype: Its cognate antigen is unknown.

The V and J genes are TRBV5-1 and TRBJ1-1; TCRdb names TRBD1, which stays unverified in the absence of DNA. Sample: naive CXCR3+ CD8+ T cells from blood. Documented subset: CD45RO-CCR7+CD27+CD95- naive CD8+ T cells expressing CXCR3 (TNR3+). The source is a human donor in good health. Some clones in this sample may be carry-over from other donors' samples. CDR3 sequence: CASSSLKYRGPANTEAFF.